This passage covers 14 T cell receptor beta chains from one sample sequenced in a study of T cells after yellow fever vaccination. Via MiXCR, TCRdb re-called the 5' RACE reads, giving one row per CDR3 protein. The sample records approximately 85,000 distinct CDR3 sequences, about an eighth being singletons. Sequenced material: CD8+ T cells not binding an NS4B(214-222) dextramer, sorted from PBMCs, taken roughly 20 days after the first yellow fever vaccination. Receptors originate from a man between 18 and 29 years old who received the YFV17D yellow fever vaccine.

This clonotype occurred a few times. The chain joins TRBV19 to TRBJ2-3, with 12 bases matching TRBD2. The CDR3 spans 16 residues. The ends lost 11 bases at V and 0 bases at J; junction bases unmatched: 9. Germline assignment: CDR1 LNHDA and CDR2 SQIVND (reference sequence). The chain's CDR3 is CAVGLAGSSSTDTQYF. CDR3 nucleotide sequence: TGTGCCGTCGGACTAGCGGGGTCTTCTAGCACAGATACGCAGTATTTT.

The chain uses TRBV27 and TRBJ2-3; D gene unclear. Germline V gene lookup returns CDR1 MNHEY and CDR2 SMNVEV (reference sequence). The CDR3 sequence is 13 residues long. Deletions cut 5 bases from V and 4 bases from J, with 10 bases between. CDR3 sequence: CASSHPGPDTQYF. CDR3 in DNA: TGTGCCAGCAGTCACCCTGGCCCAGATACGCAGTATTTT.

CDR3 protein: CSVQAPGQRLNYGYTF. DNA of the CDR3: TGCAGCGTTCAAGCCCCGGGACAGCGGCTTAACTATGGCTACACCTTC. The chain couples TRBV29-1 to TRBJ1-2; TRBD1 matches at 7 bases. After removal of 5 bases from V and 1 base from J, the junction contained 13 bases not matched to a gene. There are 16 residues in the CDR3. Germline-derived CDR1 and CDR2 are SQVTM and ANQGSEA.

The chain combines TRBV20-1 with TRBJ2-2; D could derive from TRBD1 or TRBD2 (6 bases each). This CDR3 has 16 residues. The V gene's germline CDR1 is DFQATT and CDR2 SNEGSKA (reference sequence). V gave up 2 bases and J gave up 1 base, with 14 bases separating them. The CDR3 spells CSARPAGHWNTGELFF. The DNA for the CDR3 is TGCAGTGCTAGACCGGCGGGACATTGGAACACCGGGGAGCTGTTTTTT.

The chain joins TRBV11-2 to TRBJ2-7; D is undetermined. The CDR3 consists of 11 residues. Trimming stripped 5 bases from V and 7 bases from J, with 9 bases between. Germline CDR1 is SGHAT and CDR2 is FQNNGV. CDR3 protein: CASSPSWEQYF. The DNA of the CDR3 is TGTGCCAGCAGCCCCTCTTGGGAGCAGTACTTC.

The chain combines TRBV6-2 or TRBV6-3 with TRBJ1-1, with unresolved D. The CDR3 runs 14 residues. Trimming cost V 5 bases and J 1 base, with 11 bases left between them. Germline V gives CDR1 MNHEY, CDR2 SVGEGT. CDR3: CASSGHPKNTEAFF. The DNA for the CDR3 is TGTGCCAGCAGTGGGCACCCAAAGAACACTGAAGCTTTCTTT.

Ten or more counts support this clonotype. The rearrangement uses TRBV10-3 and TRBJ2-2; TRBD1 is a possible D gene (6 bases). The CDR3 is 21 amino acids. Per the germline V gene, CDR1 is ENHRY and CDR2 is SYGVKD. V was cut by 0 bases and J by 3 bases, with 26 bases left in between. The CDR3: CAISESTPGQGALLYTGELFF. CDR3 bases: TGTGCCATCAGTGAGTCTACCCCGGGACAAGGAGCCCTTCTGTACACCGGGGAGCTGTTTTTT.

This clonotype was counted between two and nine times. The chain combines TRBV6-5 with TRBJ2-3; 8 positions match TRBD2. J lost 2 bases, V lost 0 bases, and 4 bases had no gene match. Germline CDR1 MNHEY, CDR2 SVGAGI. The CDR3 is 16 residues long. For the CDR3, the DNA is TGTGCCAGCAGTTACTCTAGCGGGGACTTCACAGATACGCAGTATTTT. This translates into CASSYSSGDFTDTQYF.

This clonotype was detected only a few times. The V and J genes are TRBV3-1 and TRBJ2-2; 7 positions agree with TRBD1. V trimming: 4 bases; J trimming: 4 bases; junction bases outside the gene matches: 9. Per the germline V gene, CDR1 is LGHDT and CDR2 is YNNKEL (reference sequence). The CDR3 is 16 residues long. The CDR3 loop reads CASSPSPGQSTGELFF. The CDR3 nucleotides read TGTGCCAGCAGCCCATCTCCGGGACAGTCCACCGGGGAGCTGTTTTTT.

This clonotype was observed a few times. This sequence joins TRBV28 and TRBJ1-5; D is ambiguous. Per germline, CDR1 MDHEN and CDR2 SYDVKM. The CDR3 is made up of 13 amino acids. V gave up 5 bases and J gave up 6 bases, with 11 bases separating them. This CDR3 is CASSPGPGQPQHF. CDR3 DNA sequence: TGTGCCAGCAGTCCTGGGCCTGGTCAGCCCCAGCATTTT.

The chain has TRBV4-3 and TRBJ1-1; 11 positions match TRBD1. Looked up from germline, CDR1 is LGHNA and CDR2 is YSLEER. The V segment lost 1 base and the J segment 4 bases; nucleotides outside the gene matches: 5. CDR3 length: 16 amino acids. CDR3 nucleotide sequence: TGCGCCAGCAGCCAAGGAGGGACAGGGGGATCCACTGAAGCTTTCTTT. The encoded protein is CASSQGGTGGSTEAFF.

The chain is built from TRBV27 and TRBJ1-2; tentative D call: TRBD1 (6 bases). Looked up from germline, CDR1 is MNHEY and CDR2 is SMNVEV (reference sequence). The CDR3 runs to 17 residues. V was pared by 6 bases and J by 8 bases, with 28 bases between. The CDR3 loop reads CASSPRSPGGGPGGYTF. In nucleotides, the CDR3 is TGTGCCAGCAGCCCCAGGAGCCCGGGAGGGGGACCGGGCGGCTACACCTTC.

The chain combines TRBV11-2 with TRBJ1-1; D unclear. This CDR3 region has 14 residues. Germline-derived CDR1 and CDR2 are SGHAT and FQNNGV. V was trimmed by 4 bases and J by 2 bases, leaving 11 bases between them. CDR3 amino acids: CASSWLGGNTEAFF. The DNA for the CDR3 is TGTGCCAGCAGCTGGCTTGGCGGAAACACTGAAGCTTTCTTT.

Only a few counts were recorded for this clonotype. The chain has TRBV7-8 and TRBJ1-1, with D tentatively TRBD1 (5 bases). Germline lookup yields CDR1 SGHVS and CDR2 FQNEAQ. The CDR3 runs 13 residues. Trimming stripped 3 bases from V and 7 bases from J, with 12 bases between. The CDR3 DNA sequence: TGTGCCAGCAGCTTTGGACAAGCGGTTGAAGCTTTCTTT. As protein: CASSFGQAVEAFF. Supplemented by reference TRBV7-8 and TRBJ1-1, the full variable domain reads GAGVSQSPRYKVAKRGQDVALRCDPISGHVSLFWYQQALGQGPEFLTYFQNEAQLDKSGLPSDRFFAERPEGSVSTLKIQRTQQEDSAVYLCASSFGQAVEAFFGQGTRLTVV.